The source of this T cell receptor (beta chain) is a study of T cells in tuberculosis. Trimming cost V 0 bases and J 10 bases, with 14 bases left between them. CDR1 is SGHDT and CDR2 is YYEEEE in the germline V gene. The CDR3 totals 15 residues. Some clones are missing from TCRdb's copy, which holds only in-frame ones; the method was immunoSEQ multiplex PCR. The sample includes tens of thousands of clones, approximately 91% seen only once; the top ten take over 1.5%. Sorting used thawed, overnight-rested PBMC stained with anti-CD3, a viability dye and GMM-loaded CD1B tetramer. The lipid loaded on the CD1B tetramers was C32 glucose monomycolate from Rhodococcus equi.

The J gene is TRBJ1-6, the V gene TRBV5-6, with TRBD1 as a possible D gene (6 bases). Sequenced material: CD1b-GMM tetramer-negative cells sorted from PBMCs. The TCR comes from an adult woman with latent tuberculosis. Here the CDR3 reads CASSLGLQGDSPLHF. The DNA for the CDR3 is TGTGCCAGCAGCTTGGGGTTACAGGGTGACTCACCCCTCCACTTT. The variable domain in full, with the rest retrieved from reference TRBV5-6 and TRBJ1-6, is DAGVTQSPTHLIKTRGQQVTLRCSPKSGHDTVSWYQQALGQGPQFIFQYYEEEERQRGNFPDRFSGHQFPNYSSELNVNALLLGDSALYLCASSLGLQGDSPLHFGNGTRLTVT.